The clone carrying this T cell receptor beta chain showed up just a few times. Its antigen is as yet unknown. The CDR3 is 12 residues long. CDR1 is MNHEY and CDR2 is SMNVEV in the germline V gene (reference sequence). V lost 5 bases, J lost 3 bases, and 7 bases lay in between. TCRdb reanalysed the 5' RACE reads using MiXCR and keeps one entry per CDR3 protein. The sample holds approximately 680,000 distinct CDR3 sequences, under 8.5% seen once. The sample comes from a study of identical twins. Study-wide results and caveats: With beta out-of-frame sequences, excess sharing by twins was weaker. Modelling approaches yielded underestimates of out-of-frame TCR alpha sharing between monozygotic twins. The conclusions drew on cross-sectional statistical analysis instead of tracking the same donors.

The same data also went into a second study, on yellow fever vaccine responses in identical twins. That study adds: A vaccine T cell response that seemed partly convergent and partly personalized was reported in twins.

The TCR originated in a woman between 18 and 30 years old in good health. The chain combines TRBV27 with TRBJ1-2; D remains ambiguous. The source material was PBMCs. The CDR3 loop is CASSGDYYGYTF. The CDR3 region has the DNA TGTGCCAGCAGTGGGGATTACTATGGCTACACCTTC.